This T cell receptor beta chain was sequenced in a study of CD8 T cells in ankylosing spondylitis. This clonotype was detected only a few times. The antigen is unknown. Study-level findings and limits: Ankylosing spondylitis blood appeared to be characterized by a TCR beta motif of 7 to 9 highly homologous variants. Within matched ankylosing spondylitis synovial fluid, disease-linked clones were reportedly significantly enriched. Prior work had noted some motif variants in reactive arthritis blood and synovial fluid. A CD8+ phenotype characterized the disease-linked clones, which were relatively rare in peripheral blood.

As the method for making TCR beta libraries, quantitative 5'-RACE with molecular barcodes was used. TCRdb processed the 5' RACE reads anew with MiXCR; each CDR3 protein has one entry. The table has under 250,000 distinct CDR3 sequences, about 6.7% seen once. Germline loops: CDR1 MNHNY, CDR2 SVGAGI (reference sequence). Trimming left V 10 bases short and J 0 bases short, with 13 bases between. CDR3 length equals 13 residues. The TCR sequence derives from a male donor with ankylosing spondylitis. The material sequenced was blood, either unsorted or a sorted T cell fraction (not recorded which). V usage is TRBV6-6 and J usage is TRBJ2-7; D gene uncertain. CDR3 nucleotides: TGTGCCACCTCCGACCGGTTCTCCTACGAGCAGTACTTC. The encoded protein is CATSDRFSYEQYF.